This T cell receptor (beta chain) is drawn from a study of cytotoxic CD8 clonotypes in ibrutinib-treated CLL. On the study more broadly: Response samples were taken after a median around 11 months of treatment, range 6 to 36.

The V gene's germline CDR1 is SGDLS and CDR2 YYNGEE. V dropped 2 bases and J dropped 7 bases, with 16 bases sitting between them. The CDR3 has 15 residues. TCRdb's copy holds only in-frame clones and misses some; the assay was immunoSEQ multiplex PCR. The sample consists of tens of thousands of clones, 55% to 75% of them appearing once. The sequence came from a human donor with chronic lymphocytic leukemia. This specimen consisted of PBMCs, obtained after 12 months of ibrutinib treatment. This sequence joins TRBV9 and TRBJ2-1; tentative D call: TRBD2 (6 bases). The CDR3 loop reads CASSVGGDLRNEQFF. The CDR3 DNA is TGTGCCAGCAGCGTTGGCGGGGACTTGAGGAATGAGCAGTTCTTC.